The sequence of this TCR beta chain was determined in a study of glioma-infiltrating T cells after dendritic cell vaccination. Study details: Glioblastoma patients came from Phase I and II dendritic cell vaccination trials. Treatment, given 2003 to 2012, was autologous tumor lysate-pulsed dendritic cell vaccination.

The PCR used 60 V beta and 13 J beta primers. The assay was immunoSEQ multiplex PCR, and TCRdb's table has in-frame clones only and misses some. The profile shows about 82,000 clones, roughly 90% of them singletons. With regard to this clone: The antigen remains undetermined.

This CDR3 has 15 amino acids. J was trimmed by 2 bases and V by 2 bases; bases with no gene match: 4. Germline loops: CDR1 SGHDT, CDR2 YYEEEE. Overall study results and limits: Estimated pretreatment TIL content predicted outcome after dendritic cell vaccination.

The sample consisted of blood, taken before dendritic cell vaccination. The clonotype comes from a human donor with glioblastoma. This chain connects TRBV5-6 to TRBJ1-3; 7 bases match TRBD1. The DNA for the CDR3 is TGTGCCAGCAGCTTCAGCGGACAGGCTGGAAACACCATATATTTT. It translates to CASSFSGQAGNTIYF.